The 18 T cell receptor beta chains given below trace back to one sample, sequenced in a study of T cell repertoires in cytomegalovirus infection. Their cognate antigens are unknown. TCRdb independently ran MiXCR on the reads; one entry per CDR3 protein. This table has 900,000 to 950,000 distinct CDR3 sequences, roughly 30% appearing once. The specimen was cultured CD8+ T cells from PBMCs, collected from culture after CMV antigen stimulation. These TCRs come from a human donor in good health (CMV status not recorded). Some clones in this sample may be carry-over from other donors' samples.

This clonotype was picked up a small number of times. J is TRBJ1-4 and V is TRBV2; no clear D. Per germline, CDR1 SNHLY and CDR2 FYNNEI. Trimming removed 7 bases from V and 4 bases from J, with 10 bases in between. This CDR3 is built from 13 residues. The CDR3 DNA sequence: TGTGCCAGCACGGCAGTCCTTAATGAAAAACTGTTTTTT. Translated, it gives CASTAVLNEKLFF.

CDR3 residues: CAVPGPMNTEAFF. CDR3 sequence (DNA): TGTGCCGTTCCGGGACCGATGAACACTGAAGCTTTCTTT. This chain uses TRBV2 with TRBJ1-1, with D possibly matching TRBD1 (5 bases). Trimming left V 11 bases short and J 0 bases short, with 13 bases between. The CDR3 has 13 amino acids. Germline lookup yields CDR1 SNHLY and CDR2 FYNNEI. Variable domain in full (rest from reference TRBV2 and TRBJ1-1): EPEVTQTPSHQVTQMGQEVILRCVPISNHLYFYWYRQILGQKVEFLVSFYNNEISEKSEIFDDQFSVERPDGSNFTLKIRSTKLEDSAMYFCAVPGPMNTEAFFGQGTRLTVV.

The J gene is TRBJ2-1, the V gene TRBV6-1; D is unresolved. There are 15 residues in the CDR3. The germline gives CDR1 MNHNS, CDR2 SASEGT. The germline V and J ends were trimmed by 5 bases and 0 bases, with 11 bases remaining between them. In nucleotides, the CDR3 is TGTGCCAGCAGTTCCCCTCCGAGCTCCTACAATGAGCAGTTCTTC. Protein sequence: CASSSPPSSYNEQFF.

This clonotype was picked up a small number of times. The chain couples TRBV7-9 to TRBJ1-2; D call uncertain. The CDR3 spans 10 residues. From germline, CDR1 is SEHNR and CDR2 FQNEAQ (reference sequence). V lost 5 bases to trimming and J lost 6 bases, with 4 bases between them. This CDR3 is CASSMDGYTF. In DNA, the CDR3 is TGTGCCAGCAGCATGGATGGCTACACCTTC.

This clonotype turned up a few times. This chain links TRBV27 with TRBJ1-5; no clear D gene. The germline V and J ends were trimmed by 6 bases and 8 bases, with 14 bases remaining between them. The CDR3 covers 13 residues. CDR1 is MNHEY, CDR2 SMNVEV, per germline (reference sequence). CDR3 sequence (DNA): TGTGCCAGCAGCCCGAATCCCGGTAAGCCCCAGCATTTT. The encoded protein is CASSPNPGKPQHF.

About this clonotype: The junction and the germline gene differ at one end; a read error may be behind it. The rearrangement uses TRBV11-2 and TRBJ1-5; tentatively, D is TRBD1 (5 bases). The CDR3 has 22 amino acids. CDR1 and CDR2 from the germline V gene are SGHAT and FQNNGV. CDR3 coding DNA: TGTGCCAGCACCCAGACGGCCCGGGACGGCAAGACGTGGGGCAATAGCAATCAGTCCCAGCATTTT. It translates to CASTQTARDGKTWGNSNQSQHF.

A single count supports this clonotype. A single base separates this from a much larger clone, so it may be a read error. CDR3 loop: CASSFQGTTDTQYF. In nucleotides, the CDR3 is TGTGCCAGCAGTTTCCAAGGGACCACAGATACGCAGTATTTT. The genes are TRBV12-3 or TRBV12-4 and TRBJ2-3; D possibly uses TRBD1 or TRBD2 (5 bases each). The V end lost 3 bases, the J end lost 2 bases, and 9 bases lay between the germline ends. The CDR3 consists of 14 residues.

This chain's CDR3 is CASSTDGASSYNEQFF. DNA for the CDR3: TGTGCCAGTAGTACCGATGGGGCCAGCTCCTACAATGAGCAGTTCTTC. This sequence joins TRBV19 and TRBJ2-1; TRBD1 is a possible D gene (5 bases). The CDR3 is made up of 16 amino acids. From germline, CDR1 is LNHDA and CDR2 SQIVND (reference sequence). Deletions cut 4 bases from V and 0 bases from J, with 13 bases between.

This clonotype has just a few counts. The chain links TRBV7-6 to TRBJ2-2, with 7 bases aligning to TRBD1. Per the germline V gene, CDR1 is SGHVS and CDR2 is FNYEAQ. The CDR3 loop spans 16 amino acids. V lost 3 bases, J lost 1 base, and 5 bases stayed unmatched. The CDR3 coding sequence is TGTGCCAGCAGCTTTTTGGGACAGAGGAACACCGGGGAGCTGTTTTTT. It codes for CASSFLGQRNTGELFF.

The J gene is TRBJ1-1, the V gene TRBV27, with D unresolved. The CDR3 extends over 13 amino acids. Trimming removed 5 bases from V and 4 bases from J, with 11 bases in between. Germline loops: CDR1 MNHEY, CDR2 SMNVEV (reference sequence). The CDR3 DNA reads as TGTGCCAGCAGTATTCCCGGTAGCACTGAAGCTTTCTTT. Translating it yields CASSIPGSTEAFF.

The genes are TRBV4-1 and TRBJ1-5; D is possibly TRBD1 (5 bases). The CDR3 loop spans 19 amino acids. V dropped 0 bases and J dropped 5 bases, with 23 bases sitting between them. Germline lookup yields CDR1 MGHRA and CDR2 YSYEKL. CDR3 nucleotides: TGCGCCAGCAGCCAAGAAGGGGCAGAAAGACCCTCTACGGATCAGCCCCAGCATTTT. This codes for CASSQEGAERPSTDQPQHF.

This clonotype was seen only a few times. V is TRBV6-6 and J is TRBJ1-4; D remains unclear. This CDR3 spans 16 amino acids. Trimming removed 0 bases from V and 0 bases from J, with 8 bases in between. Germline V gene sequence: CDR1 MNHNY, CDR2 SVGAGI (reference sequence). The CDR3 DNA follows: TGTGCCAGCAGTTACTCTGCAGCAGCAACTAATGAAAAACTGTTTTTT. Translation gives CASSYSAAATNEKLFF.

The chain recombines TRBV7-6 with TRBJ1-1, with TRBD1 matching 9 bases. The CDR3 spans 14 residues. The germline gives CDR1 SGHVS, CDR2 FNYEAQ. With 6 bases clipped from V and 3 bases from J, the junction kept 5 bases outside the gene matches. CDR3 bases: TGTGCCAGCAGAATGACAGGGGGAGACACTGAAGCTTTCTTT. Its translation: CASRMTGGDTEAFF.

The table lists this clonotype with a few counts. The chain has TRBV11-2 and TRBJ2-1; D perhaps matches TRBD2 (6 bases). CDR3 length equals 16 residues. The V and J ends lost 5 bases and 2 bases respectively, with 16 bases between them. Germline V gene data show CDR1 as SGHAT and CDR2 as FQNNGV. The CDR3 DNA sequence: TGTGCCAGCAGCCCATGGAGGGCGCGGACCTACAATGAGCAGTTCTTC. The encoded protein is CASSPWRARTYNEQFF.

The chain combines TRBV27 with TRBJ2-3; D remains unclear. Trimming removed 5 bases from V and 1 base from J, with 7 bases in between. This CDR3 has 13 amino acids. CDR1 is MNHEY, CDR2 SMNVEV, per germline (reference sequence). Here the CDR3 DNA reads TGTGCCAGCAGTCATTCCGGCACAGATACGCAGTATTTT. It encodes CASSHSGTDTQYF.

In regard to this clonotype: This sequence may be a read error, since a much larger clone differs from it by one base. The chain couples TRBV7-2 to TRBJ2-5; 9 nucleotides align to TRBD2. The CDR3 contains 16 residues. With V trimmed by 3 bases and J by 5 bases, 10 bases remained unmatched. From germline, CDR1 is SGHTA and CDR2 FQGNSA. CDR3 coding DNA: TGTGCCAGCAGCTTCCCGCGGGAGGGAGGGTCGGAGACCCAGTACTTC. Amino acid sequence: CASSFPREGGSETQYF.

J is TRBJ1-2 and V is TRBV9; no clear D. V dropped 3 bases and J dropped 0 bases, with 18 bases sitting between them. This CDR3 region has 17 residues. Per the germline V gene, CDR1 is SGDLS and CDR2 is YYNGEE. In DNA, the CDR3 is TGTGCCAGCAGCGCGACCAGTAGTTATCGGTCTAACTATGGCTACACCTTC. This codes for CASSATSSYRSNYGYTF.

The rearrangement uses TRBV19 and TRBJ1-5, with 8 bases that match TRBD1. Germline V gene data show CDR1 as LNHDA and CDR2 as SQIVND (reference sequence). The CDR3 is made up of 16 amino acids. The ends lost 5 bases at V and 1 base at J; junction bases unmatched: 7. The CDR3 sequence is CASSLGRQGSNQPQHF. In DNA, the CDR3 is TGTGCCAGTAGTCTCGGCCGACAGGGGAGCAATCAGCCCCAGCATTTT.